This TCR beta chain was identified in a study of blood T cell repertoires in COVID-19. Study background: Samples of COVID-19 (acute and convalescent) were obtained from the United States, Italy and Spain. The analysed material was cDNA or gDNA that came from T cells, B-cell-depleted T cells, or PBMCs.

In the source study's methods: Amplification of reference gene primers provided the estimated nucleated cell counts. The assay was immunoSEQ multiplex PCR, and TCRdb's table has in-frame clones only and misses some. The DNA was the basis for D and trimming; V, J and clone size are from that table. Of 120,000 to 150,000 clones detected, 84% appear once; the ten largest clones hold more than 7%. This CDR3 has 14 residues. Trimming removed 2 bases from V and 2 bases from J, with 11 bases in between. The germline CDR1 and CDR2 sequences are SGHKS and YYEKEE (reference sequence). This receptor was identified in a human donor in a cohort sampled during active COVID-19. The chain is built from TRBV5-5 and TRBJ2-7; D unresolved. The sequenced sample consisted of peripheral blood. CDR3 in DNA: TGTGCCAGCAGCTTTTTATACGAGACCTACGAGCAGTACTTC. Translation: CASSFLYETYEQYF. Drawing the rest from reference TRBV5-5 and TRBJ2-7, the complete variable domain is DAGVTQSPTHLIKTRGQQVTLRCSPISGHKSVSWYQQVLGQGPQFIFQYYEKEERGRGNFPDRFSARQFPNYSSELNVNALLLGDSALYLCASSFLYETYEQYFGPGTRLTVT.